This T cell receptor (beta chain) was obtained from a study of post-analysis software for immune sequencing data. Study-level background: Relapsing-remitting, secondary progressive and progressive-relapsing courses of multiple sclerosis were included.

Study conclusions and caveats: Five or six TRBV segments were significantly more frequent in patients than in controls. TRBV5-6, TRBV5-1 and TRBV20-1 were among these segments.

The table lists this clonotype with a count of one. Its matching antigen is unknown. The V gene lost 6 bases and the J gene lost 7 bases, with 13 bases spanning the gap. The CDR3 is made up of 11 amino acids. Germline V gives CDR1 SQVTM, CDR2 ANQGSEA. Included in the TCR beta cDNA libraries were unique molecular identifiers. Once roughly 0.9 to 10 million T cells were used, about half a million cDNA molecules resulted. TCRdb re-derived calls from the PCR reads in MiXCR, one entry per CDR3 protein. Here the sample spans almost 700,000 distinct CDR3 sequences, about 60% being singletons. This receptor was identified in a girl between 2 and 10 years old with multiple sclerosis. The sequencing input was blood. The rearrangement uses TRBV29-1 and TRBJ2-7; D might be TRBD1 (6 bases). This CDR3 is CSVQDSHEQYF. The DNA for the CDR3 is TGCAGCGTCCAGGACAGCCATGAGCAGTACTTC.